The following is a TCR beta chain sequence with its context. Its antigen is unknown. The ends were cut back, 6 bases at V and 4 bases at J, with 14 bases in the middle. Germline V gene lookup returns CDR1 SQVTM and CDR2 ANQGSEA. The CDR3 contains 13 residues. Using its own MiXCR run on the 5' RACE reads, TCRdb lists one record per CDR3 protein. The sample lists fewer than 350,000 distinct CDR3 sequences; about 15% were seen once. The record originates from a study of T-cell memory formation after mild COVID-19. In the study overall: Largely, TCR clusters stayed within a single donor. Findings and limits, study-wide: Clones that contracted clustered mainly in CM and EM if CD4+ and in EMRA if CD8+.

V and J are TRBV29-1 and TRBJ2-3; perhaps D is TRBD1 or TRBD2 (5 bases each). This clonotype was sampled from a man between 18 and 29 years old who had mild COVID-19 (a few samples of this study predate the infection). Cell type and time point are not known. Material for sequencing was PBMCs or a T cell subset sorted from them (not recorded which). This CDR3 is CSVEGPRADTQYF. CDR3 sequence (DNA): TGCAGCGTAGAGGGACCCCGGGCAGATACGCAGTATTTT.